These 27 T cell receptor beta chains were all obtained from the same sample, sequenced in a study of blood T cell repertoires in COVID-19 (dated by TCRdb to 2019 to 2021). The library came from the immunoSEQ multiplex PCR assay. Held by TCRdb, this immuneACCESS table contains in-frame sequences only and omits some clones. Under half of the omission traces to an unresolved V gene where checked; the cause of the rest is unknown. This sample holds about 120,000 clones; 60% to 85% were observed only once. Of the sample, 2% to 2.5% is held by the ten largest clones. Sequencing was done on a sample of peripheral blood. These receptors all come from a man between 65 and 85 years old with acute or convalescent COVID-19.

The CDR3 sequence is CASRGQKLNSPLHF. DNA for the CDR3: TGTGCCAGCAGAGGACAGAAACTTAATTCACCCCTCCACTTT. V gene TRBV21-1 combines with J gene TRBJ1-6; TRBD1, the table's D call, was not compared with the DNA. TRBV21-1 is tagged as a pseudogene. The CDR3 runs to 14 residues.

The rearrangement joins TRBV4-1 to TRBJ1-4, with 8 bases that match TRBD1. The germline V gene has CDR1 MGHRA and CDR2 YSYEKL. The V segment lost 6 bases and the J segment 7 bases; nucleotides outside the gene matches: 25. The CDR3 contains 20 residues. The CDR3 nucleotides are TGCGCCAGCAGAGGGACCCCCAGGGGGCCTCCGCGGAGGTGGGTTGAAAAACTGTTTTTT. Encoded protein: CASRGTPRGPPRRWVEKLFF.

The chain couples TRBV7-9 to TRBJ2-3; D perhaps matches TRBD1 (7 bases). The V end was cut by 5 bases, the J end by 1 base, with 22 bases between. Germline-derived CDR1 and CDR2 are SEHNR and FQNEAQ (reference sequence). The length of the CDR3 is 18 residues. The CDR3, as DNA: TGTGCCAGCAGCCTTGAGCAGGGGGGCCAACGAGGCACAGATACGCAGTATTTT. This encodes CASSLEQGGQRGTDTQYF.

This chain uses TRBV21-1 with TRBJ2-5; the table names TRBD1, a call not compared with the DNA. TRBV21-1 corresponds to a pseudogene. The CDR3 totals 12 residues. CDR3 sequence: CASKGVQETQYF. CDR3 sequence (DNA): TGTGCCAGCAAGGGGGTACAAGAGACCCAGTACTTC.

The chain links TRBV6-6 to TRBJ2-7; D remains unclear. V lost 1 base, J lost 1 base, and 8 bases lay in between. The CDR3 consists of 14 residues. Germline CDR1 and CDR2: MNHNY and SVGAGI (reference sequence). CDR3 in amino acids: CASSYFDNSYEQYF. CDR3 DNA sequence: TGTGCCAGCAGTTACTTTGACAATTCCTACGAGCAGTACTTC.

The V gene is TRBV5-6, the J gene TRBJ2-5; TRBD1 agrees at 9 bases. Germline values: CDR1 SGHDT, CDR2 YYEEEE. The CDR3 covers 14 residues. Trimming took 0 bases from V and 5 from J; bases not matched to a gene: 2. This chain's CDR3 is CASSLGDREETQYF. The CDR3 nucleotides read TGTGCCAGCAGCTTGGGGGACAGGGAGGAGACCCAGTACTTC.

V and J are TRBV4-2 and TRBJ1-2; the D gene is possibly TRBD1 (6 bases). V was trimmed by 5 bases and J by 4 bases, leaving 17 bases between them. CDR1 LGHNA and CDR2 YNFKEQ come from the germline V gene. The CDR3 contains 15 residues. The CDR3 bases are TGTGCCAGCAGCAAAATACAGGGAAGCGGCTATGGCTACACCTTC. Amino acids: CASSKIQGSGYGYTF.

The rearrangement joins TRBV27 to TRBJ2-1; possible D gene TRBD2, 7 bases. This CDR3 has 15 amino acids. Germline assignment: CDR1 MNHEY and CDR2 SMNVEV (reference sequence). V lost 5 bases, J lost 5 bases, and 16 bases lay in between. The DNA of the CDR3 is TGTGCCAGCAGTCCCCGGGGGGCTCTGAACAATGAGCAGTTCTTC. Residues: CASSPRGALNNEQFF.

The chain combines TRBV6-5 with TRBJ1-5; D is unclear. V lost 3 bases and J 0 bases, leaving 6 bases between the germline ends. The germline V gene has CDR1 MNHEY and CDR2 SVGAGI. The CDR3 is 14 residues long. The CDR3 DNA reads TGTGCCAGCAGTTATTCGTATAGCAATCAGCCCCAGCATTTT. It translates to CASSYSYSNQPQHF.

The J gene is TRBJ2-5, the V gene TRBV4-2, with 7 bases identical to TRBD2. The V segment lost 1 base and the J segment 4 bases; nucleotides outside the gene matches: 3. This CDR3 is built from 14 residues. Germline CDR1 LGHNA, CDR2 YNFKEQ. CDR3 DNA: TGTGCCAGCAGCCAAGGGGAGGGAGGAGAGACCCAGTACTTC. It is translated as CASSQGEGGETQYF.

V and J are TRBV15 and TRBJ1-5; D is ambiguous. The CDR3 spans 12 residues. V gave up 8 bases and J gave up 1 base, with 6 bases separating them. From germline, CDR1 is LNHNV and CDR2 YYDKDF (reference sequence). Written as DNA, the CDR3 is TGTGCCACCGGGCTAAGCAATCAGCCCCAGCATTTT. Amino acid sequence: CATGLSNQPQHF.

The chain carries TRBV5-4 and TRBJ2-1; TRBD2 agrees at 13 bases. The germline V gene encodes CDR1 SGHNT and CDR2 YYREEE (reference sequence). V trimming: 4 bases; J trimming: 5 bases; junction bases outside the gene matches: 6. There are 16 residues in the CDR3. This CDR3 is CASSLAGTSGDNEQFF. Here the CDR3 DNA reads TGTGCCAGCAGCCTGGCCGGGACTAGCGGGGACAATGAGCAGTTCTTC.

J is TRBJ2-1 and V is TRBV12-3 or TRBV12-4; D not certain. Trimming took off 3 bases at V and 6 bases at J, with 6 bases between the two ends. CDR3 length equals 12 residues. This CDR3 is CASSFHGNEQFF. For the CDR3, the DNA is TGTGCCAGCAGTTTCCACGGCAATGAGCAGTTCTTC.

On this clone itself: One junction end does not reproduce the germline sequence, and a read error may be involved. The V call is TRBV2, the J call TRBJ1-1; 8 positions match TRBD1. This CDR3 has 15 amino acids. Germline V gives CDR1 SNHLY, CDR2 FYNNEI. Written as DNA, the CDR3 is TGTGCTAGCAGTGTCTTTGGACAGGGGAACACTGAAGCTTTCTTT. It is translated as CASSVFGQGNTEAFF.

Only one count was recorded for this clone. The chain is built from TRBV5-5 and TRBJ2-3; 11 positions agree with TRBD2. This CDR3 comprises 15 residues. V trimming: 3 bases; J trimming: 8 bases; junction bases outside the gene matches: 8. Germline V gene lookup returns CDR1 SGHKS and CDR2 YYEKEE (reference sequence). DNA of the CDR3: TGTGCCAGCAGCTCACTAGCGGGGGCTCCAGGTACGCAGTATTTT. It codes for CASSSLAGAPGTQYF.

The sample holds one count of this clone. The V gene is TRBV7-9, the J gene TRBJ2-2; TRBD1 aligns across 8 bases. The germline V gene has CDR1 SEHNR and CDR2 FQNEAQ (reference sequence). V trimming: 5 bases; J trimming: 9 bases; junction bases outside the gene matches: 20. The CDR3 extends over 18 amino acids. The CDR3, as DNA: TGTGCCAGCAGCCCCTCAGGACAGGGCCCGCGTTTTCGTCGGGAGCTGTTTTTT. Translated: CASSPSGQGPRFRRELFF.

The chain is built from TRBV6-5 and TRBJ2-5; 7 bases are a match to TRBD2. The CDR3 has 14 amino acids. The V segment lost 6 bases and the J segment 5 bases; nucleotides outside the gene matches: 9. Germline CDR1 reads MNHEY; CDR2 reads SVGAGI. CDR3 in DNA: TGTGCCAGCAGGCGGGGGAGGGCCGGGGAGACCCAGTACTTC. Its translation: CASRRGRAGETQYF.

This clone showed up just once. This chain uses TRBV10-3 with TRBJ2-7, with 9 positions matching TRBD1. Germline trimming cut 4 bases from V and 5 bases from J; bases unmatched to any gene: 6. CDR3 length equals 14 residues. Germline assignment: CDR1 ENHRY and CDR2 SYGVKD. As DNA, the CDR3 is TGTGCCATCAGTGTAGGAGGACAGGGGAACGAGCAGTACTTC. It specifies CAISVGGQGNEQYF.

The chain uses TRBV6-6 and TRBJ1-5, with D possibly being TRBD1 (6 bases). V shed 0 bases and J shed 4 bases, with 13 bases lying between them. The CDR3 consists of 16 residues. The germline gives CDR1 MNHNY, CDR2 SVGAGI (reference sequence). The CDR3 nucleotides read TGTGCCAGCAGTTACTCGGGGGGGCAGGGGAATCAGCCCCAGCATTTT. It yields the protein CASSYSGGQGNQPQHF.

V and J are TRBV6-2 or TRBV6-3 and TRBJ2-7; 10 bases align to TRBD1. With 0 bases clipped from V and 3 bases from J, the junction kept 8 bases outside the gene matches. The CDR3 length is 17 residues. The germline CDR1 and CDR2 sequences are MNHEY and SVGEGT. CDR3 protein: CASSYSSKGQGIYEQYF. Written as DNA, the CDR3 is TGTGCCAGCAGTTACTCGAGTAAGGGACAGGGGATCTACGAGCAGTACTTC.

The genes are TRBV6-6 and TRBJ1-1, with a possible D match to TRBD1 (6 bases). The germline gives CDR1 MNHNY, CDR2 SVGAGI (reference sequence). The V end was cut by 2 bases, the J end by 0 bases, with 10 bases between. The CDR3 has 15 amino acids. Here the CDR3 DNA reads TGTGCCAGCAGTTACATCGGGACACTGAACACTGAAGCTTTCTTT. As protein: CASSYIGTLNTEAFF.

The CDR3 bases are TGTGCCAGCAGCTTAGGGGCAGGGGTACGTACTGAAGCTTTCTTT. Protein: CASSLGAGVRTEAFF. The rearrangement links TRBV11-3 to TRBJ1-1, with a weak D call TRBD1 (6 bases). Germline V gives CDR1 SGHNT, CDR2 YENEEA. V was cut by 1 base and J by 5 bases, with 14 bases left in between. This CDR3 region has 15 residues.

This rearrangement joins TRBV19 to TRBJ2-3; 9 bases are a match to TRBD1. CDR3 length: 16 residues. V shed 5 bases, J shed 2 bases, and the junction held 8 bases outside the gene matches. Per the germline V gene, CDR1 is LNHDA and CDR2 is SQIVND (reference sequence). The CDR3 loop reads CASSAGTGQVTDTQYF. The CDR3 DNA follows: TGTGCCAGTAGTGCCGGGACAGGGCAGGTCACAGATACGCAGTATTTT.

The chain combines TRBV6-5 with TRBJ2-5; 7 bases are shared with TRBD2. This CDR3 has 15 residues. In germline, CDR1 is MNHEY, CDR2 SVGAGI. Germline trimming cut 5 bases from V and 5 bases from J; bases unmatched to any gene: 11. CDR3: CASSLRAAGRETQYF. The DNA of the CDR3 is TGTGCCAGCAGTCTAAGGGCAGCGGGGCGTGAGACCCAGTACTTC.

The chain recombines TRBV11-3 with TRBJ2-2, with D possibly TRBD2 on 5 matching bases. Trimming left V 5 bases short and J 2 bases short, with 9 bases between. Germline V gives CDR1 SGHNT, CDR2 YENEEA. The CDR3 runs to 14 residues. CDR3 in DNA: TGTGCCAGCAGCCACGGACTTAACACCGGGGAGCTGTTTTTT. Translated, it gives CASSHGLNTGELFF. Drawing the rest from reference TRBV11-3 and TRBJ2-2, the complete variable domain is EAGVVQSPRYKIIEKKQPVAFWCNPISGHNTLYWYLQNLGQGPELLIRYENEEAVDDSQLPKDRFSAERLKGVDSTLKIQPAELGDSAVYLCASSHGLNTGELFFGEGSRLTVL.

This clone was seen only once. The chain recombines TRBV9 with TRBJ1-3; D uncertain. Trimming took 3 bases from V and 7 from J, leaving 11 bases between them. There are 13 residues in the CDR3. Per the germline V gene, CDR1 is SGDLS and CDR2 is YYNGEE. This chain's CDR3 is CASSALAGNTIYF. CDR3 nucleotides: TGTGCCAGCAGCGCCTTAGCCGGGAACACCATATATTTT. The full variable domain, rest sourced from reference TRBV9 and TRBJ1-3, is DSGVTQTPKHLITATGQRVTLRCSPRSGDLSVYWYQQSLDQGLQFLIQYYNGEERAKGNILERFSAQQFPDLHSELNLSSLELGDSALYFCASSALAGNTIYFGEGSWLTVV.

The V gene is TRBV3-1 (or the pseudogene TRBV3-2), the J gene TRBJ1-2; 7 nucleotides match TRBD1. CDR1 and CDR2 (germline): LGHDT, YNNKEL (reference sequence). Unmatched junction bases numbered 6, after V lost 6 bases and J lost 5 bases. This CDR3 region has 13 residues. CDR3 residues: CASSHTGEYGYTF. CDR3 bases: TGTGCCAGCAGTCATACAGGGGAATATGGCTACACCTTC.